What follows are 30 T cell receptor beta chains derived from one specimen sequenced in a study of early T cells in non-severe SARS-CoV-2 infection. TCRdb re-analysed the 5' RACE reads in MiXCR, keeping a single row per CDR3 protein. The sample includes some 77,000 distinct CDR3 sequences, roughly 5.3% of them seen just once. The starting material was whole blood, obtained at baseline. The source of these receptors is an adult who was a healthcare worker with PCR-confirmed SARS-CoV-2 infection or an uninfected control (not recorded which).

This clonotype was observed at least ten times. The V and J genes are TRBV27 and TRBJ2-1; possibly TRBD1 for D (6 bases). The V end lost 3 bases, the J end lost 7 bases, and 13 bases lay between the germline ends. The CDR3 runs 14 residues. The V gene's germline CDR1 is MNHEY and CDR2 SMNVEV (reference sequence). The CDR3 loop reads CASSLAGEFNEQFF. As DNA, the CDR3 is TGTGCCAGCAGTTTGGCAGGGGAGTTTAATGAGCAGTTCTTC.

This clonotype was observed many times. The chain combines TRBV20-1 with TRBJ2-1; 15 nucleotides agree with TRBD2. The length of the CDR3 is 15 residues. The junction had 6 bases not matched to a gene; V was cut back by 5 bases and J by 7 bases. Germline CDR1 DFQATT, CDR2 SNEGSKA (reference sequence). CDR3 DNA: TGCAGTGCTGATGGACTAGCGGGAGGGCCGAATGAGCAGTTCTTC. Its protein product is CSADGLAGGPNEQFF.

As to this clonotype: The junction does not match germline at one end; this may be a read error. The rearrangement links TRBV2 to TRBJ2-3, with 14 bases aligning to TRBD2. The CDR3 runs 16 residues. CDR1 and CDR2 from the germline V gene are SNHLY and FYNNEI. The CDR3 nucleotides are TGTGTCAGCAGCGGGGGACTAGCGGGAGCAGTGGATACGCAGTATTTT. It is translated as CVSSGGLAGAVDTQYF.

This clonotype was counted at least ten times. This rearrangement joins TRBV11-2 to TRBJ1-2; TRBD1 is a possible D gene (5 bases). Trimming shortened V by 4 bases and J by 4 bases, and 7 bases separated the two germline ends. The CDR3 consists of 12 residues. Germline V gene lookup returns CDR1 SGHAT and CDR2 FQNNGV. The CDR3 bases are TGTGCCAGCAGCTCCGGGGCCTATGGCTACACCTTC. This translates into CASSSGAYGYTF.

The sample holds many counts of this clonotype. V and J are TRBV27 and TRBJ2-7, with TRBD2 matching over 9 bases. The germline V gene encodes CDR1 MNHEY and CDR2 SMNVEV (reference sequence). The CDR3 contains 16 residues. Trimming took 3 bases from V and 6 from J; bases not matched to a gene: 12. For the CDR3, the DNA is TGTGCCAGCAGTTTCCCGACCCTAGCGGGACCAAGCGAGCAGTACTTC. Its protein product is CASSFPTLAGPSEQYF.

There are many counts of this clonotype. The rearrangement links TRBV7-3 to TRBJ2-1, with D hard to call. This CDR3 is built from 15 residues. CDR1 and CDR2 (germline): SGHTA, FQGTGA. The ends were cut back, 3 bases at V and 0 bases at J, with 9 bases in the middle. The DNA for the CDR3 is TGTGCCAGCAGCTTCGGCGCGAGCTCCTACAATGAGCAGTTCTTC. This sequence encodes CASSFGASSYNEQFF.

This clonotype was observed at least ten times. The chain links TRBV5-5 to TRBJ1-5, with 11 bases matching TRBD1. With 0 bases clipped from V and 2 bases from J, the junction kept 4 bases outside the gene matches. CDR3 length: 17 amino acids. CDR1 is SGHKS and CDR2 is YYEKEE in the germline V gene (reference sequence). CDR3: CASSLGTGGRGNQPQHF. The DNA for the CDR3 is TGTGCCAGCAGCTTGGGGACAGGGGGCCGAGGCAATCAGCCCCAGCATTTT.

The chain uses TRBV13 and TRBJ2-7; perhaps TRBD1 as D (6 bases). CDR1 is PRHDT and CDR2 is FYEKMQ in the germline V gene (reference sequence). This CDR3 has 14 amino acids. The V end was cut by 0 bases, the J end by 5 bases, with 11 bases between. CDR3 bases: TGTGCCAGCAGCTTAGGAGCAGGGGAGCACGAGCAGTACTTC. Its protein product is CASSLGAGEHEQYF.

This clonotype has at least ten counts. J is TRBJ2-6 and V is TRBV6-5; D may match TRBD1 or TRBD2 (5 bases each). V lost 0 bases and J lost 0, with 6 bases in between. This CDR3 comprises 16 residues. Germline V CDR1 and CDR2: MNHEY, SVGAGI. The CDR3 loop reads CASSYSGASGANVLTF. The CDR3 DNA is TGTGCCAGCAGTTACTCCGGGGCCTCTGGGGCCAACGTCCTGACTTTC.

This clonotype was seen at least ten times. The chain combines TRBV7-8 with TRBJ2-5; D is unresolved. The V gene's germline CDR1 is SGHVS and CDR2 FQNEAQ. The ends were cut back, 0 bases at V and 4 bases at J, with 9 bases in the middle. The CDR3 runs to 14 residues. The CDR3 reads CASSLAVVSETQYF. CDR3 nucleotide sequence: TGTGCCAGCAGCTTAGCTGTGGTGTCAGAGACCCAGTACTTC.

In nucleotides, the CDR3 is TGTGCCAGCAGCCAAGATCTAGCGGGAGATAGTGAGCAGTTCTTC. This translates into CASSQDLAGDSEQFF. The chain is built from TRBV3-1 and TRBJ2-1; 10 bases align to TRBD2. Germline V CDR1 and CDR2: LGHDT, YNNKEL (reference sequence). This CDR3 spans 15 amino acids. Trimming took 0 bases from V and 9 from J; bases not matched to a gene: 5.

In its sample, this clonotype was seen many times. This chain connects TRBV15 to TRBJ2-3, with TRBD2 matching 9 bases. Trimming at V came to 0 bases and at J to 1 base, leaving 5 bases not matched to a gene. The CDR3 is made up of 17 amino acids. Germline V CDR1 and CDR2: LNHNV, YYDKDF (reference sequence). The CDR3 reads CATSRDAAGGGTDTQYF. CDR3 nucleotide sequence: TGTGCCACCAGCAGAGATGCAGCGGGAGGTGGCACAGATACGCAGTATTTT.

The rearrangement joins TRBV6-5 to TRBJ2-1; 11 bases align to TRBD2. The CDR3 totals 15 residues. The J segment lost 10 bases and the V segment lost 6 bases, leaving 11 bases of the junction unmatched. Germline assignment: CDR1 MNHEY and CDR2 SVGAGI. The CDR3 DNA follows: TGTGCCAGCAGCCCCCGTCTACTAGCGGGAGTGGAGCAGTTCTTC. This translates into CASSPRLLAGVEQFF.

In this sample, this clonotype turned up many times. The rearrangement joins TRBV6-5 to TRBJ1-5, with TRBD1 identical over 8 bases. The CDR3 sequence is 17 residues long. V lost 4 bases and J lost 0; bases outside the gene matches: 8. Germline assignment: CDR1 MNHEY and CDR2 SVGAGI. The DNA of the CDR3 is TGTGCCAGCAGTTCTCGCGCGGGACAGGATAGCAATCAGCCCCAGCATTTT. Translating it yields CASSSRAGQDSNQPQHF.

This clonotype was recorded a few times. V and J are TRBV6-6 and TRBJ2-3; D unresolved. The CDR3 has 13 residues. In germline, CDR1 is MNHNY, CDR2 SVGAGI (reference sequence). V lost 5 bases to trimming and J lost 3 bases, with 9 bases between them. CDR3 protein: CASSTISTDTQYF. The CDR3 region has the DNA TGTGCCAGCAGTACAATTTCAACAGATACGCAGTATTTT.

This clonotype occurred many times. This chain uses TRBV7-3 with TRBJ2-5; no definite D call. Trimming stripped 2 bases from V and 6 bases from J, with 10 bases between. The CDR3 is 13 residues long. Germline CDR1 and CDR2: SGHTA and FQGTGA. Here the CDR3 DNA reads TGTGCCAGCAGCTTAGGCGCAGCCAAGACCCAGTACTTC. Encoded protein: CASSLGAAKTQYF.

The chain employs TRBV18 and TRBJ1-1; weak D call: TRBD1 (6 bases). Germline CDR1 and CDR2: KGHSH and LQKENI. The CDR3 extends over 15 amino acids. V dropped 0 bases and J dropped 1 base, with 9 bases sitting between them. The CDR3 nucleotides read TGTGCCAGCTCACCACCGGGACAAACGAACACTGAAGCTTTCTTT. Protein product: CASSPPGQTNTEAFF.

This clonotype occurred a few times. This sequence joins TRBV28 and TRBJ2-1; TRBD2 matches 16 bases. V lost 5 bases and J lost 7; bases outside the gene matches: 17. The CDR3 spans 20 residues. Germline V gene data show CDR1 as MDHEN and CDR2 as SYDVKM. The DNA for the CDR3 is TGTGCCAGCAGTCTGCCGGGGACTAGCGGGAGGGCTAGGGGAAAAAATGAGCAGTTCTTC. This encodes CASSLPGTSGRARGKNEQFF.

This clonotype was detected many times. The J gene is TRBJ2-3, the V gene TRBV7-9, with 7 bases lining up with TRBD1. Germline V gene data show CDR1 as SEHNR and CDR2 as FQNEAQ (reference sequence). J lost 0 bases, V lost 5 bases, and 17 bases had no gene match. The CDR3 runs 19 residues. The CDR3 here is CASSPKDRGTDKSTDTQYF. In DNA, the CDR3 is TGTGCCAGCAGCCCCAAGGATAGGGGGACAGACAAGAGCACAGATACGCAGTATTTT.

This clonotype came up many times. The CDR3, as DNA: TGCAGTGCTCGGGGGGATACGACTAGCGGGAGGGCCGGTTCCTACGAGCAGTACTTC. It yields the protein CSARGDTTSGRAGSYEQYF. The chain joins TRBV20-1 to TRBJ2-7; TRBD2 matches at 14 bases. Germline CDR1 DFQATT, CDR2 SNEGSKA (reference sequence). CDR3 size: 19 residues. J gave up 1 base and V 5 bases, and 16 bases lay outside the gene matches.

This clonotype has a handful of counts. The CDR3 DNA sequence: TGTGCCAGCAGTCCGGGGTATGGCTACACCTTC. Translating it yields CASSPGYGYTF. The rearrangement uses TRBV6-6 and TRBJ1-2, with unresolved D. Germline loops: CDR1 MNHNY, CDR2 SVGAGI (reference sequence). The CDR3 is 11 residues long. V was shortened by 5 bases and J by 5 bases, with 6 bases between the two germline ends.

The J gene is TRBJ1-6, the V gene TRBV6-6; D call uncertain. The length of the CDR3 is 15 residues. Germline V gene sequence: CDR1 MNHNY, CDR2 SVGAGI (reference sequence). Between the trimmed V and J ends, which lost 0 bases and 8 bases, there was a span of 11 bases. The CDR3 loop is CASSYSMREDSPLHF. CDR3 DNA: TGTGCCAGCAGTTACTCGATGCGGGAGGATTCACCCCTCCACTTT.

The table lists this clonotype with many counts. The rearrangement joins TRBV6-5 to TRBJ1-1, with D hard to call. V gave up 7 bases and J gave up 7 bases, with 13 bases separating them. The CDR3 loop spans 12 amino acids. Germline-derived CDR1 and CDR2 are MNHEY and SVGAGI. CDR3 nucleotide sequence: TGTGCCAGCACTAAAGCGGAAGGTGAAGCTTTCTTT. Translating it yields CASTKAEGEAFF.

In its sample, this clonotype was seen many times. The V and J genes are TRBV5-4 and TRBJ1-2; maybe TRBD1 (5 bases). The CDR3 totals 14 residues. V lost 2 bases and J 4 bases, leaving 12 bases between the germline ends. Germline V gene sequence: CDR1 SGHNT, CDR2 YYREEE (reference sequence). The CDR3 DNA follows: TGTGCCAGCAGCTTAGGTGTTGGGGGCTATGGCTACACCTTC. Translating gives CASSLGVGGYGYTF.

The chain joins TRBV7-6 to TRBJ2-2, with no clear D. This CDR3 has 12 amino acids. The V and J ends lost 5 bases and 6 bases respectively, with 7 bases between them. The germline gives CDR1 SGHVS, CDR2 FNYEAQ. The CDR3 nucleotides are TGTGCCAGCAGCCAAAAACCCGGGGAGCTGTTTTTT. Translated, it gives CASSQKPGELFF. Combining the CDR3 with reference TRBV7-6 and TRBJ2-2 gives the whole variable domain GAGVSQSPRYKVTKRGQDVALRCDPISGHVSLYWYRQALGQGPEFLTYFNYEAQQDKSGLPNDRFSAERPEGSISTLTIQRTEQRDSAMYRCASSQKPGELFFGEGSRLTVL.

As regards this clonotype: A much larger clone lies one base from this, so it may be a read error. The DNA of the CDR3 is TGTGCCAGCAGCTTGTACACAGAGACTAGCGGGAGGGCCTCCGGGTCCAACGTCCTGACTTTC. Translation gives CASSLYTETSGRASGSNVLTF. The chain joins TRBV7-9 to TRBJ2-6, with 14 positions matching TRBD2. The CDR3 is made up of 21 amino acids. V shed 3 bases and J 8 bases; nucleotides not matched to a gene: 18. Per germline, CDR1 SEHNR and CDR2 FQNEAQ (reference sequence).

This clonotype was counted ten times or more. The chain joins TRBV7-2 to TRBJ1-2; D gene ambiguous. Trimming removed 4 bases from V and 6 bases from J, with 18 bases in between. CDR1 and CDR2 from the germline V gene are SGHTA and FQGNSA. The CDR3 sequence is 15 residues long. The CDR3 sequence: CASSSAVASVHGYTF. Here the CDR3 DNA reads TGTGCCAGCAGCTCGGCCGTTGCTAGTGTCCATGGCTACACCTTC. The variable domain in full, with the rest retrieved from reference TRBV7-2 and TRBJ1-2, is GAGVSQSPSNKVTEKGKDVELRCDPISGHTALYWYRQSLGQGLEFLIYFQGNSAPDKSGLPSDRFSAERTGGSVSTLTIQRTQQEDSAVYLCASSSAVASVHGYTFGSGTRLTVV.

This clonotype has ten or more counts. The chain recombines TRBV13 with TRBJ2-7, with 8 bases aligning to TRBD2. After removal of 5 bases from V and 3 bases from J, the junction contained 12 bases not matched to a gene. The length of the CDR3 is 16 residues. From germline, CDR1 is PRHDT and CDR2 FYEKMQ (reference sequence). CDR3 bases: TGTGCCAGCAGCACCCGGGTAGCGGGAAGCTACTACGAGCAGTACTTC. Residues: CASSTRVAGSYYEQYF.

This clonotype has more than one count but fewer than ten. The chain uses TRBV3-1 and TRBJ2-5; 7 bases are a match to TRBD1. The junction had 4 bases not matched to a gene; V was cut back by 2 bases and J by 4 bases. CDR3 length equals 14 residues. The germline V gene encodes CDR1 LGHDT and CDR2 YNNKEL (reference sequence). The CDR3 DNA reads TGTGCCAGCAGCCAAATTTACAGGGGAGAGACCCAGTACTTC. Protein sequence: CASSQIYRGETQYF.

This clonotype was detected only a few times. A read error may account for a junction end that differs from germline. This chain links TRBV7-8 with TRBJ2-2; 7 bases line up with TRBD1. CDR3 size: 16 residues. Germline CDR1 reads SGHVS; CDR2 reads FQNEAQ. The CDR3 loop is CASSLRQGVNIGELFF. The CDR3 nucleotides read TGTGCCAGCAGCCTTCGACAGGGAGTCAACATCGGGGAGCTGTTTTTT.